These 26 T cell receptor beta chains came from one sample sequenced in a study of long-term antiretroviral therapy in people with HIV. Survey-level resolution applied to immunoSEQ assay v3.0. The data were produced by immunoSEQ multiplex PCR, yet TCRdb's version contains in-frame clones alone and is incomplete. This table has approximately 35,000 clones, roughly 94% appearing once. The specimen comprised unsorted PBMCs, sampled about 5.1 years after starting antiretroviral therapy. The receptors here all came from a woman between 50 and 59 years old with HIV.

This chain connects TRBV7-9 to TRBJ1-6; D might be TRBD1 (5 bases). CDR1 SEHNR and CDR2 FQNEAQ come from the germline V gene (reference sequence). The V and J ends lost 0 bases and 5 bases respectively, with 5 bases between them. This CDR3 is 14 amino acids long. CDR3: CASSLAGDNSPLHF. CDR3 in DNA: TGTGCCAGCAGCTTAGCAGGGGATAATTCACCCCTCCACTTT.

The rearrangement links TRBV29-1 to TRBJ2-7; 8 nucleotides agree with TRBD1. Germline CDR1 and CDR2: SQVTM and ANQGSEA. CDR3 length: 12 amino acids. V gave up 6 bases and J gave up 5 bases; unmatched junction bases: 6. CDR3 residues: CSVMPGGDEQYF. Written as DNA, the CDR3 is TGCAGCGTCATGCCAGGGGGCGACGAGCAGTACTTC.

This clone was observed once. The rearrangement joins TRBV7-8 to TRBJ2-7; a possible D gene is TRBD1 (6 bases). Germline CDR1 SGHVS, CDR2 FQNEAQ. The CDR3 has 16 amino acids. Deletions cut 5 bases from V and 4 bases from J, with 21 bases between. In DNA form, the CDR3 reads TGTGCCAGCAGCGTACCCCGAGGACAGAGTTCTTACGAGCAGTACTTC. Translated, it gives CASSVPRGQSSYEQYF.

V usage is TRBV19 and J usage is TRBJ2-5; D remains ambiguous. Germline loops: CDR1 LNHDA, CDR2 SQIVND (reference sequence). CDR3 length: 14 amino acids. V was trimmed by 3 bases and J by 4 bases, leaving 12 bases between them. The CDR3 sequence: CASSITITGETQYF. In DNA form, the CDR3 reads TGTGCCAGTAGTATTACGATAACGGGAGAGACCCAGTACTTC.

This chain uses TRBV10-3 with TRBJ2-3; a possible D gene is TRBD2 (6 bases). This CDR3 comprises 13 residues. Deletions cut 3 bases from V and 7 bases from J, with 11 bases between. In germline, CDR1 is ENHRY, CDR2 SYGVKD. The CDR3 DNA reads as TGTGCCATCAGTGAAAGGGAGGAAAATACGCAGTATTTT. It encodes CAISEREENTQYF.

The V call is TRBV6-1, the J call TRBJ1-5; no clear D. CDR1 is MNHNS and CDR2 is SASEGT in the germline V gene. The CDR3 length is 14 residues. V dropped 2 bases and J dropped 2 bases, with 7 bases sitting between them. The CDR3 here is CASSEPLGNQPQHF. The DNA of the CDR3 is TGTGCCAGCAGTGAACCGCTCGGCAATCAGCCCCAGCATTTT.

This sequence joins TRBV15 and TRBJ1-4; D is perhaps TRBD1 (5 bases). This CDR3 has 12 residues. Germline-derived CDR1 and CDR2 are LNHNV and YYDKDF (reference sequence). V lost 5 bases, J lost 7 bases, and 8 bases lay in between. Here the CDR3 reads CATSGGVEKLFF. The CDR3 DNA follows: TGTGCCACCAGCGGGGGTGTTGAAAAACTGTTTTTT.

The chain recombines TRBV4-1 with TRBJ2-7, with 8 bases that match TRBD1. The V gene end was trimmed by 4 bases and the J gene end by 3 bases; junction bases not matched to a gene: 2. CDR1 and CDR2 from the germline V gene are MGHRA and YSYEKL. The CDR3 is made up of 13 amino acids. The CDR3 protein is CASSLGQGYEQYF. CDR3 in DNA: TGCGCCAGCAGCCTAGGACAGGGCTACGAGCAGTACTTC.

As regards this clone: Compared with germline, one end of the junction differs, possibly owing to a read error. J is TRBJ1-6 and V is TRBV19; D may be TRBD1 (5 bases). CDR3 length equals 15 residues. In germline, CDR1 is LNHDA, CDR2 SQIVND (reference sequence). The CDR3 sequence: CASSIGPGNNSPFHF. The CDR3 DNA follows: TGTGCCAGTAGTATAGGCCCAGGGAATAATTCACCCTTCCACTTT.

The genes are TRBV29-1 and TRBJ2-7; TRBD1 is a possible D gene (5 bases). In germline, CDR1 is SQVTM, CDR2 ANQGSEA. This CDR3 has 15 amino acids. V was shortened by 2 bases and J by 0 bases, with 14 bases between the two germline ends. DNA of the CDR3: TGCAGCGTTGAATGGTTCGACAGTAGCTCCTACGAGCAGTACTTC. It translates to CSVEWFDSSSYEQYF.

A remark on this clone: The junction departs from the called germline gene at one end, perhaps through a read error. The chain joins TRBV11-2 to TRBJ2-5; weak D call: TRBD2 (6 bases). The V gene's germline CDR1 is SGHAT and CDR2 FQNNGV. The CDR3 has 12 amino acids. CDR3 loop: CAGSPPRGNQYF. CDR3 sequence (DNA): TGTGCCGGCAGCCCCCCCCGCGGGAACCAGTACTTC.

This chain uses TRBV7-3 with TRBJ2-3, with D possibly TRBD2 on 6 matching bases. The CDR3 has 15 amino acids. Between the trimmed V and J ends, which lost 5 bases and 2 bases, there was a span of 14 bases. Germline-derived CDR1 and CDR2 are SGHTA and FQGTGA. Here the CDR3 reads CASSGGAFTTDTQYF. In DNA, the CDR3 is TGTGCCAGCAGCGGCGGGGCCTTCACCACAGATACGCAGTATTTT.

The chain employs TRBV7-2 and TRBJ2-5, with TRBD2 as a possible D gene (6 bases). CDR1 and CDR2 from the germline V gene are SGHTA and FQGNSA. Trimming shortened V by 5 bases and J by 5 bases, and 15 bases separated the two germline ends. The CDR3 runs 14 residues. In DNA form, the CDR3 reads TGTGCCAGCAGCCTACGCCGAGGAGGGGAGACCCAGTACTTC. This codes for CASSLRRGGETQYF.

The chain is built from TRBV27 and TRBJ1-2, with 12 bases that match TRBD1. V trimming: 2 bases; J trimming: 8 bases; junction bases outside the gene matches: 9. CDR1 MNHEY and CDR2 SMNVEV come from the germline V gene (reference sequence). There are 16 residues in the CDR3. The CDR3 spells CASSLLGGQGAGGYTF. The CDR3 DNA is TGTGCCAGCAGTTTACTTGGGGGACAGGGGGCGGGAGGCTACACCTTC.

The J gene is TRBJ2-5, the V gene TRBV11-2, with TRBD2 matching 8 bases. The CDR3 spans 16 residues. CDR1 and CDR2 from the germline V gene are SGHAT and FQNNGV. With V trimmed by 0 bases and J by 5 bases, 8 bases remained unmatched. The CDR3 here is CASSLDPSGGTETQYF. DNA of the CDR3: TGTGCCAGCAGCTTAGACCCTTCGGGGGGGACGGAGACCCAGTACTTC. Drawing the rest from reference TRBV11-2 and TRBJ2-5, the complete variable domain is EAGVAQSPRYKIIEKRQSVAFWCNPISGHATLYWYQQILGQGPKLLIQFQNNGVVDDSQLPKDRFSAERLKGVDSTLKIQPAKLEDSAVYLCASSLDPSGGTETQYFGPGTRLLVL.

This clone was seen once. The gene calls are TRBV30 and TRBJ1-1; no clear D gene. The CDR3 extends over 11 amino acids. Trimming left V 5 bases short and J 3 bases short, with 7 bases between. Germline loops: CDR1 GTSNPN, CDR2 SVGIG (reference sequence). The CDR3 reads CAWARDTEAFF. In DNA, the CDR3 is TGTGCCTGGGCTCGGGACACTGAAGCTTTCTTT.

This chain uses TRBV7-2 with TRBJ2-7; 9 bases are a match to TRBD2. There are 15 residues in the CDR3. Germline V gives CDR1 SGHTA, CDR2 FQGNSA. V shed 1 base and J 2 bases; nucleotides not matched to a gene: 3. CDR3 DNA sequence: TGTGCCAGCAGCTTAGACTCTAGCGGGGCCTACGAGCAGTACTTC. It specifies CASSLDSSGAYEQYF.

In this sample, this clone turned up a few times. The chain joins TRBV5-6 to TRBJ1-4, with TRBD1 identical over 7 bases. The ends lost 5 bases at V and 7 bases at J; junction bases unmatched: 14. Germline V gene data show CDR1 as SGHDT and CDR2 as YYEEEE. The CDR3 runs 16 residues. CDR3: CASSDRRQGVGEKLFF. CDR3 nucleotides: TGTGCCAGCAGTGACCGACGACAGGGCGTGGGTGAAAAACTGTTTTTT.

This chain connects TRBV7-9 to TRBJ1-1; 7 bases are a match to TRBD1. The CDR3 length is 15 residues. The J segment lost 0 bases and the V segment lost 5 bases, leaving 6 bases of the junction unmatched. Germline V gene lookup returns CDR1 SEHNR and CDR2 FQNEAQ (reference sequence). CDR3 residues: CASSPRQGLNTEAFF. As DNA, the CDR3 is TGTGCCAGCAGCCCGAGACAGGGACTGAACACTGAAGCTTTCTTT.

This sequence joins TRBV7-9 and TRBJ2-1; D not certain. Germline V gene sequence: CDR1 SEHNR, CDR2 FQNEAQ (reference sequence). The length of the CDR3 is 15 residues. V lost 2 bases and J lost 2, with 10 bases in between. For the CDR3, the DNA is TGTGCCAGCAGCTTACTGGCAACAGCCTACAATGAGCAGTTCTTC. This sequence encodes CASSLLATAYNEQFF.

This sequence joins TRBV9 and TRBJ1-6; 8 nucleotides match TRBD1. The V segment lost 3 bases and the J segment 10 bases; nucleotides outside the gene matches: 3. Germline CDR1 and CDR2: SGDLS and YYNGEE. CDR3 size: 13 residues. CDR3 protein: CASSEDRESPLHF. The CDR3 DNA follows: TGTGCCAGCAGCGAGGACAGGGAGTCACCCCTCCACTTT. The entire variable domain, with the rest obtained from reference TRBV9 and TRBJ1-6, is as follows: DSGVTQTPKHLITATGQRVTLRCSPRSGDLSVYWYQQSLDQGLQFLIQYYNGEERAKGNILERFSAQQFPDLHSELNLSSLELGDSALYFCASSEDRESPLHFGNGTRLTVT.

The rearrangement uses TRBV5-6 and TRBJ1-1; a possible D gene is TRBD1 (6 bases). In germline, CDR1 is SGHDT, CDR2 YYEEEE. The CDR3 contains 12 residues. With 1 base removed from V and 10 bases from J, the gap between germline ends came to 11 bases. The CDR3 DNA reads TGTGCCAGCAGCTTGAATACAGGGCTAGCTTTCTTT. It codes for CASSLNTGLAFF.

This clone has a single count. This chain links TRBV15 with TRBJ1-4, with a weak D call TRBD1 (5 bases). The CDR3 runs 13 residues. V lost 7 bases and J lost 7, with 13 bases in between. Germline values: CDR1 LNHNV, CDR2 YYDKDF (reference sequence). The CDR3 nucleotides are TGTGCCACCACGAGGCCTGGGGGTGAAAAACTGTTTTTT. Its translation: CATTRPGGEKLFF. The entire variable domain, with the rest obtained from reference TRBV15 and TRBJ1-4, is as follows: DAMVIQNPRYQVTQFGKPVTLSCSQTLNHNVMYWYQQKSSQAPKLLFHYYDKDFNNEADTPDNFQSRRPNTSFCFLDIRSPGLGDTAMYLCATTRPGGEKLFFGSGTQLSVL.

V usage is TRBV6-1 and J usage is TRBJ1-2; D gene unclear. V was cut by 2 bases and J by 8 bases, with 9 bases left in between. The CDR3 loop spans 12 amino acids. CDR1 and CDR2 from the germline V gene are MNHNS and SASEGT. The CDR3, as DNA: TGTGCCAGCAGTGAAATCGGCAGGGGCTACACCTTC. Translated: CASSEIGRGYTF.

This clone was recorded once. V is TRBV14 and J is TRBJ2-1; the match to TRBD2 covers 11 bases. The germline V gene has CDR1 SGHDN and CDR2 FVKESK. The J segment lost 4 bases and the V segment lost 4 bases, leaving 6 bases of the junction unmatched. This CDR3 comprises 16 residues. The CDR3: CASSPLLAGGYNEQFF. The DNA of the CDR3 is TGTGCCAGCAGCCCTCTCCTAGCGGGGGGATACAATGAGCAGTTCTTC.

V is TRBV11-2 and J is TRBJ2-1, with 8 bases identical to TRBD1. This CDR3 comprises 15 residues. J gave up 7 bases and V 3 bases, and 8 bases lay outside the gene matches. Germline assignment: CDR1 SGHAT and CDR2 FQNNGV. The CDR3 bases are TGTGCCAGCAGCTTTTTCCAGGGGGCGGGAAATGAGCAGTTCTTC. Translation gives CASSFFQGAGNEQFF.